The 31 T cell receptor beta chains listed next were all sequenced from one sample in a study of post-analysis software for immune sequencing data. Findings and caveats of the study: About five TRBV segments (TRBV5-6, TRBV5-1 and TRBV20-1 among them) occurred more frequently in patients than in controls.

The antigens these receptors bind are not known. TCR beta cDNA libraries had unique molecular identifiers. A single record per CDR3 protein comes from TCRdb applying MiXCR to the PCR reads. The data hold about 200,000 distinct CDR3 sequences, with approximately 29% observed a single time. The sample comprised blood. Source of these receptors: a girl aged 2 to 17 with multiple sclerosis.

This clonotype showed up many times. The gene calls are TRBV28 and TRBJ1-2; D uncertain. V was pared by 5 bases and J by 4 bases, with 14 bases between. This CDR3 is 14 amino acids long. Germline assignment: CDR1 MDHEN and CDR2 SYDVKM. The CDR3 reads CASSIPREAYGYTF. In DNA form, the CDR3 reads TGTGCCAGCAGTATACCCCGGGAGGCCTATGGCTACACCTTC.

The V and J genes are TRBV24-1 and TRBJ2-1; D could derive from TRBD1 or TRBD2 (5 bases each). The germline CDR1 and CDR2 sequences are KGHDR and SFDVKD. The length of the CDR3 is 16 residues. Trimming removed 5 bases from V and 4 bases from J, with 17 bases in between. This chain's CDR3 is CATSVGRQTTYNEQFF. The CDR3 region has the DNA TGTGCCACCAGTGTGGGGAGACAGACAACTTACAATGAGCAGTTCTTC.

This clonotype showed up many times. The chain carries TRBV7-2 and TRBJ2-7; 14 bases match TRBD2. J was trimmed by 2 bases and V by 5 bases; bases with no gene match: 14. Germline CDR1 reads SGHTA; CDR2 reads FQGNSA. The CDR3 is 19 amino acids. CDR3 region: CASSKEGLAGARLTYEQYF. In DNA form, the CDR3 reads TGTGCCAGCAGCAAGGAGGGACTAGCGGGAGCGCGGTTAACCTACGAGCAGTACTTC.

This clonotype has a count of ten or more. This rearrangement joins TRBV15 to TRBJ1-5; unclear D gene. Trimming stripped 0 bases from V and 7 bases from J, with 4 bases between. Germline V lookup: CDR1 LNHNV, CDR2 YYDKDF (reference sequence). The CDR3 has 12 residues. CDR3 sequence: CATSRDKQPQHF. Here the CDR3 DNA reads TGTGCCACCAGCAGAGATAAACAGCCCCAGCATTTT.

As to this clonotype: This may be a read error, as it is one base from a much larger clone. This chain uses TRBV6-5 with TRBJ1-2, with TRBD1 matching 7 bases. The CDR3 spans 14 residues. Germline-derived CDR1 and CDR2 are MNHEY and SVGAGI. CDR3 region: CASSYTSGGGGCTF. The CDR3 DNA reads TGTGCCAGCAGTTACACCTCAGGGGGTGGTGGCTGCACCTTC.

This clonotype has a single count. The rearrangement uses TRBV15 and TRBJ2-1, with a tentative D call TRBD2 (7 bases). Germline CDR1 is LNHNV and CDR2 is YYDKDF (reference sequence). With 0 bases removed from V and 6 bases from J, the gap between germline ends came to 15 bases. The CDR3 contains 16 residues. This chain's CDR3 is CATSRDRGGHTNEQFF. The DNA for the CDR3 is TGTGCCACCAGCAGAGATAGGGGGGGGCATACCAATGAGCAGTTCTTC.

This rearrangement joins TRBV4-1 to TRBJ1-1; D is undetermined. The CDR3 extends over 15 amino acids. Deletions cut 4 bases from V and 2 bases from J, with 14 bases between. Germline CDR1 is MGHRA and CDR2 is YSYEKL. As DNA, the CDR3 is TGCGCCAGCAGCCTCCGCCGGGGAGATAACACTGAAGCTTTCTTT. Its protein product is CASSLRRGDNTEAFF.

As to this clonotype: This may be a read error, as it is one base from a much larger clone. The V and J genes are TRBV5-1 and TRBJ2-5, with 7 bases identical to TRBD2. Germline CDR1 is SGHRS and CDR2 is YFSETQ. V dropped 0 bases and J dropped 11; count of bases not matched to a gene: 10. The CDR3 covers 14 residues. The CDR3 DNA follows: TGCGCCAGCAGCTTGGTCGCCGAACGGGGGGAGCAGTACTTC. It is translated as CASSLVAERGEQYF.

The CDR3 spells CASSYSGYRGRLADTQYF. The CDR3 region has the DNA TGTGCCAGCAGTTACTCGGGGTACAGGGGGCGCCTTGCAGATACGCAGTATTTT. The chain has TRBV6-5 and TRBJ2-3, with 9 bases fitting TRBD1. This CDR3 is built from 18 residues. The V gene's germline CDR1 is MNHEY and CDR2 SVGAGI. V dropped 0 bases and J dropped 4; count of bases not matched to a gene: 11.

This clonotype was counted ten times or more. This chain connects TRBV20-1 to TRBJ2-7; D call uncertain. From germline, CDR1 is DFQATT and CDR2 SNEGSKA (reference sequence). V was pared by 6 bases and J by 3 bases, with 18 bases between. CDR3 length equals 14 residues. CDR3 DNA sequence: TGCAGTGCCCGACGGGCAGGCCGGCTCTACGAGCAGTACTTC. This codes for CSARRAGRLYEQYF.

In regard to this clonotype: A much larger clonotype is one base distant, so this may be a read error. The genes are TRBV12-3 or TRBV12-4 and TRBJ1-2; TRBD1 is a possible D gene (6 bases). The CDR3 length is 13 residues. In nucleotides, the CDR3 is TGTGCCAGCAGTCGCCAGGGGAGTCATGGCCACACCTTC. As protein: CASSRQGSHGHTF.

This clonotype was counted ten times or more. The chain couples TRBV6-1 to TRBJ2-1, with D perhaps being TRBD1 or TRBD2 (6 bases each). V gave up 7 bases and J gave up 3 bases, with 19 bases separating them. The CDR3 covers 16 residues. Per the germline V gene, CDR1 is MNHNS and CDR2 is SASEGT. The CDR3 here is CASKRRWGASYNEQFF. DNA of the CDR3: TGTGCCAGCAAAAGAAGGTGGGGGGCTAGCTACAATGAGCAGTTCTTC.

This clonotype was seen repeatedly, ten times or more. This rearrangement joins TRBV5-1 to TRBJ2-7; D is unclear. The CDR3 extends over 14 amino acids. Trimming cost V 2 bases and J 2 bases, with 11 bases left between them. Germline V gene lookup returns CDR1 SGHRS and CDR2 YFSETQ. Here the CDR3 DNA reads TGCGCCAGCAGCTTTTCATTACCCCCCTACGAGCAGTACTTC. It is translated as CASSFSLPPYEQYF.

This clonotype was picked up a small number of times. This chain connects TRBV20-1 to TRBJ1-5, with D possibly TRBD1 on 5 matching bases. Trimming shortened V by 2 bases and J by 6 bases, and 17 bases separated the two germline ends. CDR1 and CDR2 (germline): DFQATT, SNEGSKA (reference sequence). This CDR3 region has 15 residues. CDR3 DNA: TGCAGTGCTAGACCTACCGGGGGGGGTAGTCAGCCCCAGCATTTT. This codes for CSARPTGGGSQPQHF.

To note about this clonotype: This may come from a read error, since a much larger clone is one base off. The chain uses TRBV12-3 or TRBV12-4 and TRBJ2-1; D is unclear. The CDR3 loop spans 13 amino acids. V lost 6 bases and J 4 bases, leaving 10 bases between the germline ends. Written as DNA, the CDR3 is TGTGCCAGCAGCTACGACGGTTACAATGAGCAGTTCTTC. Protein: CASSYDGYNEQFF.

This chain joins TRBV12-3 or TRBV12-4 and TRBJ2-1; the match to TRBD2 covers 9 bases. The CDR3 extends over 14 amino acids. V trimming: 6 bases; J trimming: 7 bases; junction bases outside the gene matches: 7. CDR3 nucleotide sequence: TGTGCCAGCAGCCCGTCGGGACTAGCAAATGAGCAGTTCTTC. This codes for CASSPSGLANEQFF.

This clonotype has just a few counts. This rearrangement joins TRBV15 to TRBJ1-1; D gene ambiguous. The V gene's germline CDR1 is LNHNV and CDR2 YYDKDF (reference sequence). The CDR3 length is 13 residues. V dropped 0 bases and J dropped 5 bases, with 7 bases sitting between them. CDR3 sequence (DNA): TGTGCCACCAGCAGAGATTGGGAAACTGAAGCTTTCTTT. Protein product: CATSRDWETEAFF.

This chain connects TRBV28 to TRBJ2-7; TRBD2 matches 13 bases. The CDR3 is 17 amino acids. The trim removed 4 bases at V and 2 bases at J, leaving 8 bases unmatched. CDR1 MDHEN and CDR2 SYDVKM come from the germline V gene. CDR3 residues: CASSSSRTSGGPYEQYF. In DNA, the CDR3 is TGTGCCAGCAGTTCTTCCCGGACTAGCGGGGGACCCTACGAGCAGTACTTC.

The J gene is TRBJ1-2, the V gene TRBV5-1, with a tentative D call TRBD1 (6 bases). The V gene lost 4 bases and the J gene lost 5 bases, with 24 bases spanning the gap. This CDR3 is built from 17 residues. Germline assignment: CDR1 SGHRS and CDR2 YFSETQ. The DNA of the CDR3 is TGCGCCAGCAGCCCCGGGACACCCTCGAGTTTTCGGTATGGCTACACCTTC. Its protein is CASSPGTPSSFRYGYTF.

This clonotype was found many times. The V and J genes are TRBV28 and TRBJ2-1; D is perhaps TRBD2 (7 bases). Germline assignment: CDR1 MDHEN and CDR2 SYDVKM. V shed 10 bases and J shed 5 bases, with 18 bases lying between them. This CDR3 has 14 amino acids. In nucleotides, the CDR3 is TGTGCCACCTCATCGGGGGGCTATAACAATGAGCAGTTCTTC. This codes for CATSSGGYNNEQFF.

This clonotype was seen ten or more times. The rearrangement joins TRBV10-3 to TRBJ2-7; TRBD2 matches 12 bases. Losses at the gene ends were 3 bases for V and 4 bases for J; bases not matched to a gene: 7. CDR1 is ENHRY and CDR2 is SYGVKD in the germline V gene. The CDR3 is 16 residues long. The CDR3 DNA is TGTGCCATCAGTGACCTGACTAGCGGGAGAGGGTACGAGCAGTACTTC. Amino acids: CAISDLTSGRGYEQYF.

Worth noting for this clonotype: A read error may explain this, as a much larger clone is one base away. The chain employs TRBV5-4 and TRBJ2-1; TRBD2 matches 7 bases. This CDR3 has 16 amino acids. From germline, CDR1 is SGHNT and CDR2 YYREEE (reference sequence). The junction had 20 bases not matched to a gene; V was cut back by 4 bases and J by 13 bases. This chain's CDR3 is CASSPRAAGLGETQFF. CDR3 DNA sequence: TGTGCCAGCAGCCCACGCGCAGCGGGACTCGGGGAGACCCAGTTCTTC.

This chain uses TRBV29-1 with TRBJ1-2, with D perhaps TRBD1 (5 bases). The CDR3 is 12 amino acids. Trimming left V 0 bases short and J 8 bases short, with 10 bases between. Per germline, CDR1 SQVTM and CDR2 ANQGSEA. The chain's CDR3 is CSVEEVGTGYTF. CDR3 bases: TGCAGCGTTGAAGAAGTGGGGACGGGCTACACCTTC.

The rearrangement joins TRBV3-1 to TRBJ2-1, with TRBD2 matching over 14 bases. V lost 2 bases, J lost 8 bases, and 2 bases stayed unmatched. The germline V gene encodes CDR1 LGHDT and CDR2 YNNKEL (reference sequence). The CDR3 extends over 15 amino acids. For the CDR3, the DNA is TGTGCCAGCAGCCAACCGACTAGCGGGGGGGATGAGCAGTTCTTC. Translating gives CASSQPTSGGDEQFF.

This clonotype was counted once. The chain joins TRBV20-1 to TRBJ1-1; TRBD1 matches at 8 bases. The CDR3 extends over 15 amino acids. V was pared by 2 bases and J by 1 base, with 6 bases of the junction left unmatched. In germline, CDR1 is DFQATT, CDR2 SNEGSKA (reference sequence). Here the CDR3 reads CSARTAGGSNTEAFF. CDR3 in DNA: TGCAGTGCTAGAACGGCAGGGGGCTCGAACACTGAAGCTTTCTTT.

The rearrangement uses TRBV2 and TRBJ1-4; 8 nucleotides align to TRBD1. V was pared by 5 bases and J by 8 bases, with 10 bases of the junction left unmatched. Per the germline V gene, CDR1 is SNHLY and CDR2 is FYNNEI. The CDR3 consists of 15 residues. CDR3 coding DNA: TGTGCCAGCAGTTATGGACAGGGCGGTTTGGAAAAACTGTTTTTT. It translates to CASSYGQGGLEKLFF.

This clonotype has a handful of counts. V and J are TRBV6-6 and TRBJ2-6; the D is unclear. Trimming stripped 6 bases from V and 0 bases from J, with 15 bases between. The CDR3 spans 17 residues. CDR1 is MNHNY, CDR2 SVGAGI, per germline (reference sequence). The chain's CDR3 is CASSPITLNSGANVLTF. The CDR3 coding sequence is TGTGCCAGCAGCCCGATCACTCTAAACTCTGGGGCCAACGTCCTGACTTTC.

This clonotype has at least ten counts. This rearrangement joins TRBV5-1 to TRBJ2-3; 7 bases agree with TRBD2. The germline gives CDR1 SGHRS, CDR2 YFSETQ. V lost 4 bases and J lost 1; bases outside the gene matches: 6. This CDR3 region has 15 residues. The CDR3: CASSPAGLGTDTQYF. CDR3 nucleotides: TGCGCCAGCAGCCCAGCGGGATTGGGCACAGATACGCAGTATTTT.

The chain recombines TRBV6-5 with TRBJ1-2, with unresolved D. The germline V gene encodes CDR1 MNHEY and CDR2 SVGAGI. The CDR3 has 14 amino acids. Trimming removed 6 bases from V and 3 bases from J, with 14 bases in between. DNA of the CDR3: TGTGCCAGCAGCAACAGATCAGGCTACTATGGCTACACCTTC. The encoded protein is CASSNRSGYYGYTF.

This clonotype was counted ten times or more. The gene calls are TRBV6-1 and TRBJ2-1; no clear D gene. Germline V CDR1 and CDR2: MNHNS, SASEGT. The CDR3 loop spans 14 amino acids. The ends were cut back, 2 bases at V and 7 bases at J, with 12 bases in the middle. The CDR3 region is CASSESEDWNEQFF. CDR3 sequence (DNA): TGTGCCAGCAGTGAATCCGAGGATTGGAATGAGCAGTTCTTC.

The rearrangement links TRBV25-1 to TRBJ1-1, with 7 bases matching TRBD1. This CDR3 comprises 16 residues. After removal of 4 bases from V and 8 bases from J, the junction contained 16 bases not matched to a gene. The V gene's germline CDR1 is MGHDK and CDR2 SYGVNS. This chain's CDR3 is CASSGYTPKGAFEAFF. As DNA, the CDR3 is TGTGCCAGCAGTGGATATACACCGAAGGGGGCCTTCGAAGCTTTCTTT.